This TCR beta chain was recovered during a study of blood T cell repertoires in COVID-19. CDR3 length: 15 residues. Germline V gives CDR1 SGHRS, CDR2 YFSETQ. Trimming shortened V by 7 bases and J by 2 bases, and 18 bases separated the two germline ends. Method: immunoSEQ multiplex PCR; TCRdb's copy keeps in-frame clones and lacks some. The table shows about 140,000 clones, with 60% to 85% occurring only once. The sample comprised peripheral blood. The TCR sequence derives from a woman at least 80 years old with active or convalescent COVID-19. The chain carries TRBV5-1 and TRBJ1-1, with D uncertain. CDR3 amino acids: CASASGGSHNTEAFF. The CDR3 DNA is TGCGCCAGCGCCTCGGGTGGATCGCATAACACTGAAGCTTTCTTT.